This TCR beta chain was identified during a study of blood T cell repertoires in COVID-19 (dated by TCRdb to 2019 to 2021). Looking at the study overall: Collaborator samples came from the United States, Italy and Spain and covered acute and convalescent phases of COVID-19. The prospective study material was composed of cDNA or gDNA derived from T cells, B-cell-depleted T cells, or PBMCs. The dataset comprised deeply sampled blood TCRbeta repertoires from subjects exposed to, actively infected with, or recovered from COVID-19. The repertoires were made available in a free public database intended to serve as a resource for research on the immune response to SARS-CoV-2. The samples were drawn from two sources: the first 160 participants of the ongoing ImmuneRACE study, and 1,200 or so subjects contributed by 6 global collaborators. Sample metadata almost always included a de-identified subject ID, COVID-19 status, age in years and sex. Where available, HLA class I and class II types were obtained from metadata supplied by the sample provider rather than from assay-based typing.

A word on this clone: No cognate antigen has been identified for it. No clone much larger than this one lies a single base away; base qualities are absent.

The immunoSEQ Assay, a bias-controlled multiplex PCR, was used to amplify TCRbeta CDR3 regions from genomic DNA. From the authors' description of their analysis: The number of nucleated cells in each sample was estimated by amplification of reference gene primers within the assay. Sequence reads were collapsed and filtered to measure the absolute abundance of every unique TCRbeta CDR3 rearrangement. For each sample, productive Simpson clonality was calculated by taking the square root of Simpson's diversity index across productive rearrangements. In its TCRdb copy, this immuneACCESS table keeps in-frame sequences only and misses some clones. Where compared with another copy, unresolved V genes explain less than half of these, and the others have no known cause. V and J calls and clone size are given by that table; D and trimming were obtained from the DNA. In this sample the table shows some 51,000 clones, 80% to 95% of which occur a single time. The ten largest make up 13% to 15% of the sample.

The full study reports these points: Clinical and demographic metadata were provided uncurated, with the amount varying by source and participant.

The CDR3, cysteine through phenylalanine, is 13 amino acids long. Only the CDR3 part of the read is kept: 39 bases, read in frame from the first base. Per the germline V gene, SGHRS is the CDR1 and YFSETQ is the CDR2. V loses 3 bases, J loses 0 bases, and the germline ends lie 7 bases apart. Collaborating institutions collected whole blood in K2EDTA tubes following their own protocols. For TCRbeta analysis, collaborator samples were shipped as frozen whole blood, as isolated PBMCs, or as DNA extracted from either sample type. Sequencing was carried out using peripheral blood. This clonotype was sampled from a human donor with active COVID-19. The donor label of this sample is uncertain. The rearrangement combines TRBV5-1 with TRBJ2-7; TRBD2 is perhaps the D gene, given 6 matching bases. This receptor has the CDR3 CASSSDYSYEQYF. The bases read TGCGCCAGCAGCTCGGACTACTCCTACGAGCAGTACTTC.